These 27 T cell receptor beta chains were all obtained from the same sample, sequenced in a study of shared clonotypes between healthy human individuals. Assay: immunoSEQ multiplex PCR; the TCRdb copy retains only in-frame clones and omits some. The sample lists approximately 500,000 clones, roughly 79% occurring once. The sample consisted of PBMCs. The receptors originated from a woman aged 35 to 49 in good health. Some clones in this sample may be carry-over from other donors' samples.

DNA of the CDR3: TGTGCCAGCAGCCACGCCTGGGCCTACGAGCAGTACTTC. As protein: CASSHAWAYEQYF. This chain connects TRBV4-2 to TRBJ2-7; no definite D call. The CDR3 totals 13 residues. Between the trimmed V and J ends, which lost 3 bases and 2 bases, there was a span of 8 bases. Germline V lookup: CDR1 LGHNA, CDR2 YNFKEQ.

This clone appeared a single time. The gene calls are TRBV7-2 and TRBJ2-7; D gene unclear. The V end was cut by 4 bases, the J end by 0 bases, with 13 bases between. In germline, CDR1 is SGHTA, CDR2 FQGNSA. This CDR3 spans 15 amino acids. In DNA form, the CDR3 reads TGTGCCAGCAGCTACGGGCGGTCAAGCTCCTACGAGCAGTACTTC. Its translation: CASSYGRSSSYEQYF.

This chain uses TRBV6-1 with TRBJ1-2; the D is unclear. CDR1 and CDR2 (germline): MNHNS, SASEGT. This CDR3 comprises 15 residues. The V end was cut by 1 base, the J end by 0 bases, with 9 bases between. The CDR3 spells CASSEGAVSNYGYTF. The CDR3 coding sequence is TGTGCCAGCAGTGAAGGGGCAGTCTCTAACTATGGCTACACCTTC.

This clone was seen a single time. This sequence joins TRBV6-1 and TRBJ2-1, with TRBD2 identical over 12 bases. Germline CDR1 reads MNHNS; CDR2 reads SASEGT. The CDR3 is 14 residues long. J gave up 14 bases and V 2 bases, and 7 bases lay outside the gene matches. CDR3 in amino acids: CASSETSGRLGKFF. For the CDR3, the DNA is TGTGCCAGCAGTGAAACTAGCGGGAGGCTTGGAAAGTTCTTC.

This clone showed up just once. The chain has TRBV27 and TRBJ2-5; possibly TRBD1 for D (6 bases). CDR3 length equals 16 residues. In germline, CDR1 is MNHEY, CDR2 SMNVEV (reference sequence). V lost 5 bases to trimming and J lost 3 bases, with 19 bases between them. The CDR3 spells CASSISAGAGEETQYF. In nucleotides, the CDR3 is TGTGCCAGCAGTATAAGCGCCGGGGCAGGGGAAGAGACCCAGTACTTC.

The CDR3 DNA reads as TGCGCCAGCAGCTTGATGGGACTAGCGGGACCGAGCTCCTACAATGAGCAGTTCTTC. Protein product: CASSLMGLAGPSSYNEQFF. The gene calls are TRBV5-1 and TRBJ2-1, with 13 positions matching TRBD2. This CDR3 is built from 19 residues. Germline CDR1 reads SGHRS; CDR2 reads YFSETQ. V was pared by 1 base and J by 0 bases, with 7 bases of the junction left unmatched.

The CDR3 nucleotides are TGTGCCAGCAGTTTAGCCGAACTAGCGGGAGAGGTCGGTGAGCAGTTCTTC. It encodes CASSLAELAGEVGEQFF. V usage is TRBV28 and J usage is TRBJ2-1; 11 bases fit TRBD2. Germline CDR1 reads MDHEN; CDR2 reads SYDVKM. With 2 bases clipped from V and 9 bases from J, the junction kept 12 bases outside the gene matches. The CDR3 runs to 17 residues.

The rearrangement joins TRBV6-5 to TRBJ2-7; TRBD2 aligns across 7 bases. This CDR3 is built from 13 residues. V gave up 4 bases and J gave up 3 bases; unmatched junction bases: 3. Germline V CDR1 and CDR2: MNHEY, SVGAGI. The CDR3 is CASSWPGGYEQYF. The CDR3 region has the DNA TGTGCCAGCAGTTGGCCGGGGGGCTACGAGCAGTACTTC.

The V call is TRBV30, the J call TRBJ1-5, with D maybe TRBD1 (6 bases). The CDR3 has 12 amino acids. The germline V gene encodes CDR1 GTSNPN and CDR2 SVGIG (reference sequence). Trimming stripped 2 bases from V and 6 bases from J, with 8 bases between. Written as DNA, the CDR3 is TGTGCCTGGAGTAGGGGGTTTCAGCCCCAGCATTTT. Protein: CAWSRGFQPQHF.

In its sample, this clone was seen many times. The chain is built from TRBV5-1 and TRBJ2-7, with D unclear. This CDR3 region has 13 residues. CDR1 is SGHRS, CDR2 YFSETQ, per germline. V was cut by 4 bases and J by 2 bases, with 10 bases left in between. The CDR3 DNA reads TGCGCCAGCAGCGCTGGATCCACCTACGAGCAGTACTTC. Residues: CASSAGSTYEQYF.

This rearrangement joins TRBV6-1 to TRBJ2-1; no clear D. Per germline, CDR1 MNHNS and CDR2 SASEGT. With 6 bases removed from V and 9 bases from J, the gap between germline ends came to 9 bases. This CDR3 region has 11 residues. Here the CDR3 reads CASRGGGEQFF. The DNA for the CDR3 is TGTGCCAGCAGGGGTGGTGGTGAGCAGTTCTTC.

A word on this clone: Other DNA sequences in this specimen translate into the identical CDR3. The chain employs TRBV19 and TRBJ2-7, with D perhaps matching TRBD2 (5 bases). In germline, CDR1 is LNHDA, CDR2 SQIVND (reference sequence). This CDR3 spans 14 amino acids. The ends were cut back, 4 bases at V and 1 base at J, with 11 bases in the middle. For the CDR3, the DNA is TGTGCCAGTAGTACCCCTGGACTTTCCTACGAGCAGTACTTC. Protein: CASSTPGLSYEQYF. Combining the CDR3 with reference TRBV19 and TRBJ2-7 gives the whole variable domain DGGITQSPKYLFRKEGQNVTLSCEQNLNHDAMYWYRQDPGQGLRLIYYSQIVNDFQKGDIAEGYSVSREKKESFPLTVTSAQKNPTAFYLCASSTPGLSYEQYFGPGTRLTVT.

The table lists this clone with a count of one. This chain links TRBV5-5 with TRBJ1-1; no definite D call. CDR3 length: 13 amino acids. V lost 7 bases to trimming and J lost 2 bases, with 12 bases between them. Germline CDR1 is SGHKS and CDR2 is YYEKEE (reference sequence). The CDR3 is CASGLMANTEAFF. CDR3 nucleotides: TGTGCCAGCGGACTTATGGCAAACACTGAAGCTTTCTTT.

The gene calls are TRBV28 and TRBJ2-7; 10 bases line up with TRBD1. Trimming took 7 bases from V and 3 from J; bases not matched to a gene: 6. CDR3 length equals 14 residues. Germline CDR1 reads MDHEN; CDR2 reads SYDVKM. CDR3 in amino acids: CASTEGTGDYEQYF. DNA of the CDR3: TGTGCCAGCACCGAAGGGACAGGGGACTACGAGCAGTACTTC.

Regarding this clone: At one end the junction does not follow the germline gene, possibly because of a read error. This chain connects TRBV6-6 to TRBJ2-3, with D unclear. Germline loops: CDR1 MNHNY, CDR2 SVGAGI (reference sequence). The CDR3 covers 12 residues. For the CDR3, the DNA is TGTGCCAGCAGTTGGAGCACGGATACGCAGTATTTT. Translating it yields CASSWSTDTQYF.

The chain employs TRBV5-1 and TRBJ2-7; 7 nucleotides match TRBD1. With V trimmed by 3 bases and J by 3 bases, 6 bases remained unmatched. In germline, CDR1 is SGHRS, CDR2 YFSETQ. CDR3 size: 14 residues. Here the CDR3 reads CASSSRGSRYEQYF. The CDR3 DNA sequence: TGCGCCAGCAGCTCCAGGGGGTCCCGCTACGAGCAGTACTTC.

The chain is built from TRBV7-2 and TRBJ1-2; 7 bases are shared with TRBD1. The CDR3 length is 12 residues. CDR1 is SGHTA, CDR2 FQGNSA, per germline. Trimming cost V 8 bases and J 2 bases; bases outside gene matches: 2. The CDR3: CASFRGNYGYTF. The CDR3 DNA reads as TGTGCCAGCTTCAGGGGGAACTATGGCTACACCTTC. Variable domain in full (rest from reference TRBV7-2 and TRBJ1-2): GAGVSQSPSNKVTEKGKDVELRCDPISGHTALYWYRQSLGQGLEFLIYFQGNSAPDKSGLPSDRFSAERTGGSVSTLTIQRTQQEDSAVYLCASFRGNYGYTFGSGTRLTVV.

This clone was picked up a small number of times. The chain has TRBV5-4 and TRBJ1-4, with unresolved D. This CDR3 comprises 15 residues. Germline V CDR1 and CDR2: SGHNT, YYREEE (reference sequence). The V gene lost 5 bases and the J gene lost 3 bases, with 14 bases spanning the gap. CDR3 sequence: CASSSSRHANEKLFF. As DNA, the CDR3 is TGTGCCAGCAGTTCGTCGCGTCACGCTAATGAAAAACTGTTTTTT.

The CDR3 DNA follows: TGTGCCAGCAGTTTGACAACAGGGGGGGAGACCCAGTACTTC. This encodes CASSLTTGGETQYF. V gene TRBV28 combines with J gene TRBJ2-5; the match to TRBD1 covers 8 bases. V trimming: 3 bases; J trimming: 5 bases; junction bases outside the gene matches: 5. The CDR3 length is 14 residues. Per the germline V gene, CDR1 is MDHEN and CDR2 is SYDVKM.

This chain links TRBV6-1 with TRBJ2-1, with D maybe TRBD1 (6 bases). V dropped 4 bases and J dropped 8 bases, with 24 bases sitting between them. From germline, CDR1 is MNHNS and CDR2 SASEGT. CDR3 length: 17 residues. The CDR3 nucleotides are TGTGCCAGCAGTGCGGACTCAGGGGACCCTAGAGTGGATGAGCAGTTCTTC. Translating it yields CASSADSGDPRVDEQFF.

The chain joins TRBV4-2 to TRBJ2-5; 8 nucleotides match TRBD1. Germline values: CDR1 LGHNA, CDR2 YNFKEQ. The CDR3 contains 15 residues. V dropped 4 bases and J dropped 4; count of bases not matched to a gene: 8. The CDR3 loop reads CASSRSTGEGETQYF. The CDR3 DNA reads TGTGCCAGCAGCCGTTCGACAGGGGAAGGAGAGACCCAGTACTTC.

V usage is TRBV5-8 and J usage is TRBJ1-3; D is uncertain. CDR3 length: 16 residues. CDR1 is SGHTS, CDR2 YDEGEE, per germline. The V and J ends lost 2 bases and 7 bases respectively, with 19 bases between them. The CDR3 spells CASSFSRAGVGNTIYF. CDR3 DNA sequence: TGTGCCAGCAGCTTTTCTCGCGCCGGAGTGGGTAACACCATATATTTT.

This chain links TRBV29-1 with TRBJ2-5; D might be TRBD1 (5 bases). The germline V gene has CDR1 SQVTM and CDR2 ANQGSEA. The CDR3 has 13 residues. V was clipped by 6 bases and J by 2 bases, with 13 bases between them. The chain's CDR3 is CSVPLGVQETQYF. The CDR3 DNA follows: TGCAGCGTACCTCTAGGGGTTCAAGAGACCCAGTACTTC.

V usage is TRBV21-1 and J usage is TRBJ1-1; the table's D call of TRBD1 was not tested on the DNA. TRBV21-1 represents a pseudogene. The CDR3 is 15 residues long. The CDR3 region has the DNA TGTGCCAGCAGCAACCCGGGACAGCTGAACACTGAAGCTTTCTTT. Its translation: CASSNPGQLNTEAFF.

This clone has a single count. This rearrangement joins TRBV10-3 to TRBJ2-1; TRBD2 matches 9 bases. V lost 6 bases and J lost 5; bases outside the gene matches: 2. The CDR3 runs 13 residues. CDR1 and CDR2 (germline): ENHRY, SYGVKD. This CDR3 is CAIRWTSDNEQFF. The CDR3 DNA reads TGTGCCATCAGGTGGACTAGCGACAATGAGCAGTTCTTC.

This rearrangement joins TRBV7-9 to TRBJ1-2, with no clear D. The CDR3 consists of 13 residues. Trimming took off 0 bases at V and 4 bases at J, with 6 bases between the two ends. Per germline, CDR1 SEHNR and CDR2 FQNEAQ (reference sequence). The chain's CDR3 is CASSLARAYGYTF. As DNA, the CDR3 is TGTGCCAGCAGCTTAGCTAGAGCCTATGGCTACACCTTC.

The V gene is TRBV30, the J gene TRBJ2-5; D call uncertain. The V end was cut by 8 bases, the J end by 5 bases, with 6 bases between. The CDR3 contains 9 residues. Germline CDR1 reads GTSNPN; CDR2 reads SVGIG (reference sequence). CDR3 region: CALGETQYF. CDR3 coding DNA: TGTGCCCTAGGGGAGACCCAGTACTTC.